What follows are 27 T cell receptor beta chains derived from one specimen sequenced in a study of response to subunit inactivated influenza vaccine. TCRdb redid the calling of the RT-PCR reads with MiXCR, one entry per CDR3 protein. Of 500,000 to 600,000 distinct CDR3 sequences in the sample, roughly 12% were seen once. This sample also appeared in a second study, on T cells expressing NK-cell markers. That paper states: 5'RACE template switching built TCR beta cDNA with unique molecular identifiers.

The sequences come from PBMCs from blood, collected on the day of vaccination. These receptor sequences come from a man in his fifties who received an inactivated influenza vaccine.

This clonotype has more than one count but fewer than ten. The J gene is TRBJ2-4, the V gene TRBV5-1; D tentatively fits TRBD1 or TRBD2 (5 bases each). The CDR3 extends over 15 amino acids. V was trimmed by 4 bases and J by 6 bases, leaving 17 bases between them. CDR1 and CDR2 from the germline V gene are SGHRS and YFSETQ. CDR3 loop: CASSVGSGTGNIQYF. The CDR3 bases are TGCGCCAGCAGCGTCGGGTCCGGGACGGGAAACATTCAGTACTTC.

This sequence joins TRBV6-2 or TRBV6-3 and TRBJ2-7; TRBD1 matches 9 bases. Trimming took 4 bases from V and 7 from J; bases not matched to a gene: 5. The CDR3 consists of 13 residues. Germline V gene data show CDR1 as MNHEY and CDR2 as SVGEGT. The CDR3 nucleotides read TGTGCCAGCAGTTGGACAGGGGTCGGGGAGCAGTACTTC. This translates into CASSWTGVGEQYF.

The chain carries TRBV20-1 and TRBJ2-3; 8 bases align to TRBD1. With 8 bases clipped from V and 5 bases from J, the junction kept 9 bases outside the gene matches. This CDR3 is built from 13 residues. Germline V gives CDR1 DFQATT, CDR2 SNEGSKA (reference sequence). The CDR3 DNA follows: TGCAGTCCGGGGACAGGAAGTCGAGATACGCAGTATTTT. Protein: CSPGTGSRDTQYF.

This clonotype was picked up many times. The rearrangement links TRBV15 to TRBJ2-4; D remains ambiguous. This CDR3 is built from 13 residues. CDR1 LNHNV and CDR2 YYDKDF come from the germline V gene (reference sequence). V gave up 1 base and J gave up 5 bases, with 6 bases separating them. The CDR3 reads CATSRGGENIQYF. CDR3 coding DNA: TGTGCCACCAGCAGAGGTGGGGAAAACATTCAGTACTTC.

The rearrangement joins TRBV6-2 or TRBV6-3 to TRBJ2-5; no definite D call. The CDR3 extends over 13 amino acids. Germline CDR1 MNHEY, CDR2 SVGEGT. V was clipped by 3 bases and J by 5 bases, with 10 bases between them. CDR3: CASSYGWRETQYF. In DNA form, the CDR3 reads TGTGCCAGCAGTTATGGGTGGCGGGAGACCCAGTACTTC.

This clonotype turned up a few times. The chain couples TRBV10-3 to TRBJ2-7; D gene unclear. The CDR3 sequence is 14 residues long. The V end was cut by 0 bases, the J end by 2 bases, with 8 bases between. Germline lookup yields CDR1 ENHRY and CDR2 SYGVKD. The CDR3: CAISESKGTYEQYF. The CDR3 bases are TGTGCCATCAGTGAGTCGAAGGGTACCTACGAGCAGTACTTC.

This clonotype occurred many times. The chain has TRBV4-3 and TRBJ1-2; D perhaps matches TRBD1 (6 bases). CDR3 length equals 15 residues. The germline gives CDR1 LGHNA, CDR2 YSLEER. V was shortened by 0 bases and J by 7 bases, with 15 bases between the two germline ends. CDR3 loop: CASSQELAGAVGYTF. CDR3 DNA sequence: TGCGCCAGCAGCCAAGAATTGGCAGGGGCTGTTGGCTACACCTTC.

V is TRBV6-2 or TRBV6-3 and J is TRBJ2-1; TRBD1 aligns across 7 bases. There are 15 residues in the CDR3. The ends lost 5 bases at V and 2 bases at J; junction bases unmatched: 6. Per the germline V gene, CDR1 is MNHEY and CDR2 is SVGEGT. The CDR3 nucleotides read TGTGCCAGCAGTACGGACAGGCGCACCTACAATGAGCAGTTCTTC. Amino acid sequence: CASSTDRRTYNEQFF.

This clonotype was recorded many times. This chain uses TRBV18 with TRBJ2-2, with TRBD2 as a possible D gene (5 bases). Germline V gene sequence: CDR1 KGHSH, CDR2 LQKENI. CDR3 length: 14 amino acids. V lost 5 bases, J lost 2 bases, and 9 bases lay in between. The CDR3 region is CASSSRLNTGELFF. The CDR3 coding sequence is TGTGCCAGCTCATCCAGACTAAACACCGGGGAGCTGTTTTTT.

The CDR3 DNA reads as TGCAGTGCATTACCGGCAAAGACCTACAATGAGCAGTTCTTC. Its translation is CSALPAKTYNEQFF. The rearrangement joins TRBV20-1 to TRBJ2-1; D unresolved. Trimming pared 6 bases from V and 2 bases from J, leaving 14 bases between. CDR1 and CDR2 (germline): DFQATT, SNEGSKA (reference sequence). The CDR3 has 14 residues.

The V and J genes are TRBV5-1 and TRBJ2-2, with D unresolved. Germline CDR1 is SGHRS and CDR2 is YFSETQ. The V end lost 3 bases, the J end lost 0 bases, and 9 bases lay between the germline ends. The CDR3 consists of 15 residues. The chain's CDR3 is CASSSVYTNTGELFF. CDR3 nucleotides: TGCGCCAGCAGCTCAGTGTATACGAACACCGGGGAGCTGTTTTTT.

DNA for the CDR3: TGCGCCAGCAGTCTTACGGCGGGGTCCAAGTACAATGAGCAGTTCTTC. Translation gives CASSLTAGSKYNEQFF. The rearrangement links TRBV5-1 to TRBJ2-1; D is perhaps TRBD2 (6 bases). This CDR3 is built from 16 residues. Germline lookup yields CDR1 SGHRS and CDR2 YFSETQ. V lost 5 bases and J lost 4, with 19 bases in between. The full variable domain, its missing parts supplied by reference TRBV5-1 and TRBJ2-1, is KAGVTQTPRYLIKTRGQQVTLSCSPISGHRSVSWYQQTPGQGLQFLFEYFSETQRNKGNFPGRFSGRQFSNSRSEMNVSTLELGDSALYLCASSLTAGSKYNEQFFGPGTRLTVL.

This clonotype was detected many times. This chain links TRBV27 with TRBJ2-1; D is possibly TRBD1 (6 bases). Germline V gene lookup returns CDR1 MNHEY and CDR2 SMNVEV (reference sequence). The length of the CDR3 is 15 residues. V lost 5 bases and J lost 2, with 13 bases in between. This chain's CDR3 is CASSKGTHTYNEQFF. The CDR3 bases are TGTGCCAGCAGTAAGGGGACACACACCTACAATGAGCAGTTCTTC.

This clonotype was seen a handful of times. This rearrangement joins TRBV3-1 to TRBJ2-7; tentative D call: TRBD2 (7 bases). This CDR3 spans 16 amino acids. Trimming cost V 0 bases and J 0 bases, with 12 bases left between them. Per germline, CDR1 LGHDT and CDR2 YNNKEL (reference sequence). This CDR3 reads CASSQETGRVSYEQYF. CDR3 nucleotide sequence: TGTGCCAGCAGCCAAGAAACAGGGAGGGTCTCCTACGAGCAGTACTTC.

V usage is TRBV6-2 or TRBV6-3 and J usage is TRBJ2-3, with D possibly matching TRBD2 (6 bases). The CDR3 is made up of 15 amino acids. V lost 2 bases and J lost 2, with 11 bases in between. CDR1 is MNHEY and CDR2 is SVGEGT in the germline V gene. This chain's CDR3 is CASSYQAGPTDTQYF. CDR3 coding DNA: TGTGCCAGCAGTTACCAGGCGGGGCCCACAGATACGCAGTATTTT.

This clonotype has a count of ten or more. The rearrangement joins TRBV5-1 to TRBJ1-3; a possible D gene is TRBD1 (5 bases). This CDR3 spans 15 amino acids. CDR1 and CDR2 from the germline V gene are SGHRS and YFSETQ. V lost 0 bases and J 4 bases, leaving 11 bases between the germline ends. The CDR3 region has the DNA TGCGCCAGCAGCTTGGAGGGACCAGCCGGAAACACCATATATTTT. Translated, it gives CASSLEGPAGNTIYF. Filled out from reference TRBV5-1 and TRBJ1-3, the complete variable domain reads KAGVTQTPRYLIKTRGQQVTLSCSPISGHRSVSWYQQTPGQGLQFLFEYFSETQRNKGNFPGRFSGRQFSNSRSEMNVSTLELGDSALYLCASSLEGPAGNTIYFGEGSWLTVV.

The J gene is TRBJ2-1, the V gene TRBV5-1; 12 nucleotides match TRBD2. CDR3 size: 15 residues. The germline gives CDR1 SGHRS, CDR2 YFSETQ. Trimming took 5 bases from V and 8 from J; bases not matched to a gene: 8. In nucleotides, the CDR3 is TGCGCCAGCAGATTCGGACTAGCGGGGATCGATGAGCAGTTCTTC. Protein sequence: CASRFGLAGIDEQFF.

This clonotype was seen only a few times. The chain carries TRBV28 and TRBJ2-1; D is possibly TRBD1 or TRBD2 (7 bases each). The length of the CDR3 is 17 residues. The V end lost 6 bases, the J end lost 4 bases, and 22 bases lay between the germline ends. Germline V gene data show CDR1 as MDHEN and CDR2 as SYDVKM. The CDR3 sequence: CASSLVRGGVAYNEQFF. CDR3 nucleotide sequence: TGTGCCAGCAGCCTTGTCAGGGGGGGAGTCGCTTACAATGAGCAGTTCTTC.

The chain uses TRBV7-2 and TRBJ1-5; 9 bases are a match to TRBD1. This CDR3 is 15 amino acids long. The V gene's germline CDR1 is SGHTA and CDR2 FQGNSA. J gave up 6 bases and V 5 bases, and 8 bases lay outside the gene matches. The CDR3 region has the DNA TGTGCCAGCAGCCTGGGGACAGGGAGGTCTCAGCCCCAGCATTTT. Protein: CASSLGTGRSQPQHF.

This clonotype was found many times. The chain uses TRBV6-2 or TRBV6-3 and TRBJ1-2; D ambiguous. Germline V gene data show CDR1 as MNHEY and CDR2 as SVGEGT. Trimming shortened V by 6 bases and J by 0 bases, and 11 bases separated the two germline ends. The CDR3 extends over 14 amino acids. CDR3 DNA: TGTGCCAGCAGGCCTCTTGGATCTAACTATGGCTACACCTTC. Translating it yields CASRPLGSNYGYTF.

The chain recombines TRBV11-2 with TRBJ2-1; D is ambiguous. V lost 5 bases, J lost 8 bases, and 22 bases lay in between. Germline V gives CDR1 SGHAT, CDR2 FQNNGV. The CDR3 has 16 residues. The CDR3 protein is CASSNDISGHRDEQFF. CDR3 DNA sequence: TGTGCCAGCAGCAACGACATTTCTGGTCATCGGGATGAGCAGTTCTTC.

The rearrangement joins TRBV27 to TRBJ2-3; D not resolved. Germline loops: CDR1 MNHEY, CDR2 SMNVEV (reference sequence). V was cut by 6 bases and J by 6 bases, with 19 bases left in between. This CDR3 is built from 15 residues. The CDR3 DNA reads as TGTGCCAGCAGAGGACCGACGACGATGTTTGATACGCAGTATTTT. Translated, it gives CASRGPTTMFDTQYF.

The chain uses TRBV7-9 and TRBJ1-2; 9 nucleotides match TRBD1. The trim removed 5 bases at V and 3 bases at J, leaving 7 bases unmatched. The CDR3 runs 15 residues. From germline, CDR1 is SEHNR and CDR2 FQNEAQ (reference sequence). As DNA, the CDR3 is TGTGCCAGCAGCGAAAGTAGGACAGGGGACTATGGCTACACCTTC. This codes for CASSESRTGDYGYTF.

This clonotype was detected only a few times. V gene TRBV20-1 combines with J gene TRBJ2-2; 9 bases map to TRBD1. Trimming cost V 0 bases and J 5 bases; bases outside gene matches: 16. The CDR3 spans 19 residues. In germline, CDR1 is DFQATT, CDR2 SNEGSKA (reference sequence). The CDR3 loop reads CSARDPRTGALRRTGELFF. CDR3 nucleotides: TGCAGTGCTAGAGATCCCCGGACAGGGGCCTTAAGGAGGACCGGGGAGCTGTTTTTT.

This clonotype was picked up a small number of times. V and J are TRBV7-2 and TRBJ1-2; 9 nucleotides line up with TRBD1. Germline values: CDR1 SGHTA, CDR2 FQGNSA. The trim removed 6 bases at V and 6 bases at J, leaving 2 bases unmatched. This CDR3 spans 12 amino acids. The chain's CDR3 is CASSRTGDGYTF. The DNA for the CDR3 is TGTGCCAGCAGTCGGACAGGGGATGGCTACACCTTC.

This chain uses TRBV7-8 with TRBJ2-5; 8 bases are shared with TRBD1. The length of the CDR3 is 17 residues. Germline V gene sequence: CDR1 SGHVS, CDR2 FQNEAQ. Losses at the gene ends were 4 bases for V and 2 bases for J; bases not matched to a gene: 12. The CDR3 sequence: CASSYPHHGQGQETQYF. The CDR3 DNA sequence: TGTGCCAGCAGCTATCCTCACCACGGACAGGGTCAAGAGACCCAGTACTTC.

The chain uses TRBV5-1 and TRBJ2-1; 7 bases are a match to TRBD2. The V and J ends lost 0 bases and 4 bases, in that order; junction bases with no gene match: 4. The CDR3 is made up of 15 amino acids. CDR1 and CDR2 from the germline V gene are SGHRS and YFSETQ. The CDR3: CASSLAASGYNEQFF. Here the CDR3 DNA reads TGCGCCAGCAGCTTGGCAGCTAGCGGTTACAATGAGCAGTTCTTC.